The sequence of this T cell receptor beta chain was determined in a study of shared clonotypes between healthy human individuals. The overall study: Donors consisted of two women and three men between 18 and 49.

Here immunoSEQ multiplex PCR was the method, and the copy in TCRdb shows in-frame clones only, minus some. The profile shows about 710,000 clones, about 80% of them singletons. The germline CDR1 and CDR2 sequences are SGHNT and YYREEE (reference sequence). J gave up 7 bases and V 7 bases, and 8 bases lay outside the gene matches. The CDR3 covers 15 residues. This clone was counted once. The antigen is unknown. General study findings and limits: It was anticipated that sequencing depth would influence how many clonotypes donors shared. What limited the represented genetic and exposure-history diversity was the small number of donors. Memory subsets had estimated richness that was generally smaller than that of naive subsets.

J is TRBJ2-2 and V is TRBV5-4; 12 bases align to TRBD1. This receptor was identified in a young woman in good health. Sequenced input: memory CD4+ T cells sorted from blood. Specified subset: CD45RA-negative fraction. CDR3 nucleotide sequence: TGTGCCAGCCGGGGACAGGGGGCATCTAGCGGGGAGCTGTTTTTT. Its translation: CASRGQGASSGELFF.